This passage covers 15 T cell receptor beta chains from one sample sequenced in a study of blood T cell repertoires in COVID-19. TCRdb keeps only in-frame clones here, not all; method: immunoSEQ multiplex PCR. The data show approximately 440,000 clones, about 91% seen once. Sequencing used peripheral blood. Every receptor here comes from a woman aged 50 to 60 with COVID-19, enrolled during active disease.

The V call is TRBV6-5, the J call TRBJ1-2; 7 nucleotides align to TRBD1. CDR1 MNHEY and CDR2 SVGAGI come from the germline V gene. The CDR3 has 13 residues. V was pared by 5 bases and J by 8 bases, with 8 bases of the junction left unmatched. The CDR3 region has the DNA TGTGCCAGCAGTATGACAGGGACGGAGGGCTACACCTTC. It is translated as CASSMTGTEGYTF.

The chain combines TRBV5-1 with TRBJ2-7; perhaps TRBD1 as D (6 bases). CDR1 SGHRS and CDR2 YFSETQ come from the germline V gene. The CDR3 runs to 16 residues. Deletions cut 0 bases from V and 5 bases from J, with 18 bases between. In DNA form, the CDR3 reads TGCGCCAGCAGCTTGGGGATCGCAGGGGTTAGTGACGAGCAGTACTTC. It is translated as CASSLGIAGVSDEQYF.

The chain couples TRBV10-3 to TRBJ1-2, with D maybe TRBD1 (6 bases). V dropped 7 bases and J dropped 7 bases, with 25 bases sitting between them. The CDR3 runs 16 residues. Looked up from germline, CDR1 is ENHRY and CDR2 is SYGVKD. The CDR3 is CAINSGGGGPAAGYTF. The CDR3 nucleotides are TGTGCCATCAACTCGGGAGGGGGTGGTCCGGCAGCTGGCTACACCTTC.

CDR3 amino acids: CASSIPETYGYTF. CDR3 sequence (DNA): TGTGCCAGTAGTATCCCAGAGACTTATGGCTACACCTTC. This chain links TRBV19 with TRBJ1-2; D uncertain. Trimming removed 3 bases at V and 5 bases at J, with 10 bases between. Germline lookup yields CDR1 LNHDA and CDR2 SQIVND (reference sequence). The CDR3 is 13 residues long.

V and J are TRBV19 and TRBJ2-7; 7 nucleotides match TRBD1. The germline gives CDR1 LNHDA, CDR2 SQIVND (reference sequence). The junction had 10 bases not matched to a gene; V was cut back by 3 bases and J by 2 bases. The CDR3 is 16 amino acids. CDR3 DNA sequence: TGTGCCAGTAGTATCCCACCGGGACAGTCAGCCTACGAGCAGTACTTC. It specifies CASSIPPGQSAYEQYF.

The CDR3 nucleotides are TGTGCCAGCAGCCCCAGCGGGGGAAGCACAGATACGCAGTATTTT. It codes for CASSPSGGSTDTQYF. This chain joins TRBV13 and TRBJ2-3; 8 nucleotides align to TRBD2. CDR1 and CDR2 from the germline V gene are PRHDT and FYEKMQ (reference sequence). The CDR3 spans 15 residues. After removal of 5 bases from V and 0 bases from J, the junction contained 4 bases not matched to a gene.

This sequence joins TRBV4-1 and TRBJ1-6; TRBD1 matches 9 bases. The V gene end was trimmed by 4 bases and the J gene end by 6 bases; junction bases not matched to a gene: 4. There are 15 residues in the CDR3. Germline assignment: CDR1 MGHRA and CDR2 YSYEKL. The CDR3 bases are TGCGCCAGCAGCCTACAGGGACAGGGTAATTCACCCCTCCACTTT. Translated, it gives CASSLQGQGNSPLHF.

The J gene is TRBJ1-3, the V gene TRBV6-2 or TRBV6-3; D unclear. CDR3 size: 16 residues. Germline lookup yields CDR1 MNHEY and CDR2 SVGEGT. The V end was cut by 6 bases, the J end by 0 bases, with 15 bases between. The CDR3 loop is CASSQMTPSSGNTIYF. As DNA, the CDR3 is TGTGCCAGCAGCCAAATGACACCGAGCTCTGGAAACACCATATATTTT.

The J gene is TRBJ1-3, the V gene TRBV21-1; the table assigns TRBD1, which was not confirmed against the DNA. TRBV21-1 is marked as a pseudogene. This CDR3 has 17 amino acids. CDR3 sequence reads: CASSKDGRPLSGNTIYF. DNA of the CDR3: TGTGCCAGCAGCAAAGACGGCAGGCCTCTCTCTGGAAACACCATATATTTT.

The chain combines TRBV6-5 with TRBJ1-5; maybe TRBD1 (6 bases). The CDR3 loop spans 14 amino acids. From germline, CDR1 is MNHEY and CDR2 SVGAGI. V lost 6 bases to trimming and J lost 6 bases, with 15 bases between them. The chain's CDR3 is CASSRGGQGQPQHF. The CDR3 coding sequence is TGTGCCAGCAGCAGAGGGGGTCAGGGTCAGCCCCAGCATTTT.

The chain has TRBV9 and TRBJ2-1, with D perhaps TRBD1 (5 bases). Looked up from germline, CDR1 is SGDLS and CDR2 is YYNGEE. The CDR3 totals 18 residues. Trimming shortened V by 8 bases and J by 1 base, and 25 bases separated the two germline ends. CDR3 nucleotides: TGTGCCAGGACAACAGGTGGGGATGTTAATAGATCCTACAATGAGCAGTTCTTC. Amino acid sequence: CARTTGGDVNRSYNEQFF.

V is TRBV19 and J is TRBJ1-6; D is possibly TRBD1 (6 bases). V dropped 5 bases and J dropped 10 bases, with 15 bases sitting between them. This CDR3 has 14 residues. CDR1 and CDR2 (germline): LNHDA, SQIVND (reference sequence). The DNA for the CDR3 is TGTGCCAGTAGTCCCCAAAGCGGGGGCTCACCCCTCCACTTT. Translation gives CASSPQSGGSPLHF.

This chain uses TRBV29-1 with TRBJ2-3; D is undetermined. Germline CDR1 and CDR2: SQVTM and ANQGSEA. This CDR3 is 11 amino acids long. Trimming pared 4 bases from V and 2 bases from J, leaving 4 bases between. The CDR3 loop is CSVALTDTQYF. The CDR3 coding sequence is TGCAGCGTTGCTCTCACAGATACGCAGTATTTT.

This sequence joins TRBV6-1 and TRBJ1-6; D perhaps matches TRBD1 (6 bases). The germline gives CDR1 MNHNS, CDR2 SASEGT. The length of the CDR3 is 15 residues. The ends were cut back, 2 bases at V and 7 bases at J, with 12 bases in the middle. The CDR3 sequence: CASSEIDRLNSPLHF. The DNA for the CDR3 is TGTGCCAGCAGTGAAATAGACAGGCTCAATTCACCCCTCCACTTT.

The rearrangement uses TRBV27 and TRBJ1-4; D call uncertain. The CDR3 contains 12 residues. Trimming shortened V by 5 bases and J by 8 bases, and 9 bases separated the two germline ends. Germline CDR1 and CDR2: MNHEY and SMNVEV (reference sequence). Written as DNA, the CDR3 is TGTGCCAGCAGTCTCCCGGGGGAAAAACTGTTTTTT. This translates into CASSLPGEKLFF.